Here is one T cell receptor beta chain with its context. Antigen unknown. Patients had received no treatment of any kind before thyroid surgery. This record comes from a study of metastatic and nonmetastatic thyroid tumors. The CDR3 extends over 14 amino acids. Trimming took 4 bases from V and 7 from J; bases not matched to a gene: 7. General study points: In blood and tumor, TCR beta diversity was reportedly significantly higher in malignant thyroid tumors than in benign nodules.

TCRdb recomputed clones from the PCR reads via MiXCR. The sample has about 15,000 clones; roughly a quarter are singletons. The material sequenced was tumor tissue. This clonotype originated in a female donor with papillary thyroid cancer or a benign thyroid nodule (not recorded which). Some clones in this sample may be carry-over from other donors' samples. The chain combines TRBV12-3 or TRBV12-4 with TRBJ1-2; TRBD1 agrees at 9 bases. The CDR3 here is CASSWGMTGGGYTF. CDR3 nucleotides: TGTGCCAGCAGTTGGGGTATGACAGGGGGTGGCTACACCTTC.